The 15 T cell receptor beta chains below were found in one sample sequenced in a study of regulatory T cells in long-lasting Graves disease. According to the study, TCR beta libraries were built with iRepertoire HTBI primers and CDR3-region Arm-PCR. Using its own MiXCR run on the multiplex PCR reads, TCRdb lists one record per CDR3 protein. The sample shows a few hundred thousand distinct CDR3 sequences, about 13% of them seen only once. Specified time point: newly diagnosed GD, antithyroid drugs for less than 3 months. PBMC-derived RNA was used for the TCR library. These data also featured in a second study, about T cells in Graves' hyperthyroidism and ophthalmopathy.

Sequences were derived from peripheral blood mononuclear cells (PBMCs), sampled at new diagnosis, from a patient treated with antithyroid drugs. The origin of the receptors is a man aged 25 to 40 with Graves disease.

This clonotype was detected ten times or more. The rearrangement joins TRBV28 to TRBJ2-7; 9 positions agree with TRBD2. Trimming at V came to 2 bases and at J to 2 bases, leaving 7 bases not matched to a gene. Germline V CDR1 and CDR2: MDHEN, SYDVKM. The CDR3 length is 16 residues. In nucleotides, the CDR3 is TGTGCCAGCAGTTTAGAAACTAGCGGGTATGCCTACGAGCAGTACTTC. This translates into CASSLETSGYAYEQYF.

There are a few counts of this clonotype. The chain combines TRBV5-5 with TRBJ1-5, with D unresolved. Germline loops: CDR1 SGHKS, CDR2 YYEKEE (reference sequence). The CDR3 length is 15 residues. With 5 bases removed from V and 2 bases from J, the gap between germline ends came to 14 bases. Here the CDR3 DNA reads TGTGCCAGCAGGTCAGGCCGGGAGGGCAATCAGCCCCAGCATTTT. It codes for CASRSGREGNQPQHF.

This clonotype was seen repeatedly, ten times or more. This sequence joins TRBV10-1 and TRBJ2-1; TRBD2 matches at 9 bases. The J segment lost 3 bases and the V segment lost 3 bases, leaving 3 bases of the junction unmatched. The CDR3 spans 15 residues. Per the germline V gene, CDR1 is WNHNN and CDR2 is SYGVQD (reference sequence). The CDR3 loop reads CASSDGREGYNEQFF. As DNA, the CDR3 is TGCGCCAGCAGTGATGGGCGGGAGGGCTACAATGAGCAGTTCTTC.

Ten or more counts support this clonotype. The chain is built from TRBV11-2 and TRBJ2-3, with D hard to call. The CDR3 is 15 residues long. Germline-derived CDR1 and CDR2 are SGHAT and FQNNGV. Trimming shortened V by 8 bases and J by 2 bases, and 17 bases separated the two germline ends. DNA for the CDR3: TGTGCCAGCTTCCCCCCAGGTCTTCTCACAGATACGCAGTATTTT. Translated: CASFPPGLLTDTQYF.

This rearrangement joins TRBV19 to TRBJ1-2; D possibly corresponds to TRBD1 (6 bases). The CDR3 sequence is 18 residues long. V was clipped by 4 bases and J by 4 bases, with 25 bases between them. The germline CDR1 and CDR2 sequences are LNHDA and SQIVND (reference sequence). CDR3 in DNA: TGTGCCAGTAGTACCGCCATGGCAGGGGCCCTCAACATCTATGGCTACACCTTC. It codes for CASSTAMAGALNIYGYTF.

Notes on this clonotype: A much more abundant neighbour one base away suggests this may be a read error. The CDR3 sequence is CASSQAVSKQPQHF. CDR3 bases: TGTGCCAGCTCACAGGCGGTTAGCAAACAGCCCCAGCATTTT. The chain joins TRBV18 to TRBJ1-5; no reliable D call. This CDR3 is built from 14 residues. Per the germline V gene, CDR1 is KGHSH and CDR2 is LQKENI. Looking up the rest from reference TRBV18 and TRBJ1-5 gives the full variable domain: NAGVMQNPRHLVRRRGQEARLRCSPMKGHSHVYWYRQLPEEGLKFMVYLQKENIIDESGMPKERFSAEFPKEGPSILRIQQVVRGDSAAYFCASSQAVSKQPQHFGDGTRLSIL.

The sample holds a few counts of this clonotype. The J gene is TRBJ2-5, the V gene TRBV5-1; D may be TRBD1 or TRBD2 (5 bases each). Trimming removed 3 bases at V and 3 bases at J, with 12 bases between. Germline V gene data show CDR1 as SGHRS and CDR2 as YFSETQ. This CDR3 contains 14 residues. The chain's CDR3 is CASSWIRDEETQYF. The CDR3 bases are TGCGCCAGCAGCTGGATCCGGGACGAAGAGACCCAGTACTTC.

This clonotype was detected only a few times. The gene calls are TRBV6-2 or TRBV6-3 and TRBJ2-1, with D hard to call. V was pared by 6 bases and J by 6 bases, with 9 bases between. This CDR3 contains 12 residues. CDR1 MNHEY and CDR2 SVGEGT come from the germline V gene. CDR3 in amino acids: CASRDPGNEQFF. In DNA form, the CDR3 reads TGTGCCAGCAGGGACCCCGGCAATGAGCAGTTCTTC.

This clonotype was seen at least ten times. The V and J genes are TRBV13 and TRBJ2-5; D is undetermined. V gave up 7 bases and J gave up 6 bases, with 18 bases separating them. CDR3 length equals 14 residues. Germline V lookup: CDR1 PRHDT, CDR2 FYEKMQ (reference sequence). This CDR3 reads CASTEASSSQTQYF. The CDR3, as DNA: TGTGCCAGCACCGAGGCTAGTAGCAGTCAGACCCAGTACTTC.

There are a few counts of this clonotype. The V call is TRBV15, the J call TRBJ2-1; D not resolved. Trimming removed 6 bases from V and 9 bases from J, with 15 bases in between. CDR1 and CDR2 from the germline V gene are LNHNV and YYDKDF (reference sequence). The CDR3 has 13 residues. The CDR3 nucleotides are TGTGCCACCAGTCCAGTGGGGTACGGTGAGCAGTTCTTC. It is translated as CATSPVGYGEQFF.

This clonotype was observed many times. V is TRBV15 and J is TRBJ2-7; D is uncertain. Germline V CDR1 and CDR2: LNHNV, YYDKDF (reference sequence). Between the trimmed V and J ends, which lost 2 bases and 2 bases, there was a span of 13 bases. The CDR3 is 15 amino acids. The CDR3 DNA is TGTGCCACCAGCAGACCTAGGCCAAAAGCCTACGAGCAGTACTTC. Amino acids: CATSRPRPKAYEQYF.

The chain recombines TRBV30 with TRBJ1-2, with D possibly being TRBD1 (5 bases). CDR1 GTSNPN and CDR2 SVGIG come from the germline V gene (reference sequence). Trimming removed 1 base from V and 3 bases from J, with 12 bases in between. CDR3 length equals 14 residues. CDR3 protein: CAWSAGAGYYGYTF. The CDR3 nucleotides read TGTGCCTGGAGTGCCGGGGCAGGGTACTATGGCTACACCTTC. The whole variable domain, remainder taken from reference TRBV30 and TRBJ1-2, is SQTIHQWPATLVQPVGSPLSLECTVEGTSNPNLYWYRQAAGRGLQLLFYSVGIGQISSEVPQNLSASRPQDRQFILSSKKLLLSDSGFYLCAWSAGAGYYGYTFGSGTRLTVV.

In its sample, this clonotype was seen many times. The chain links TRBV12-3 or TRBV12-4 to TRBJ2-3, with D possibly TRBD2 on 5 matching bases. The V end was cut by 6 bases, the J end by 5 bases, with 9 bases between. The CDR3 is 12 amino acids. This CDR3 reads CASRSRVDTQYF. The CDR3 DNA is TGTGCCAGCAGATCGAGGGTAGATACGCAGTATTTT.

This clonotype was counted many times. This rearrangement joins TRBV11-2 to TRBJ2-3, with D unresolved. Per germline, CDR1 SGHAT and CDR2 FQNNGV. Between the trimmed V and J ends, which lost 6 bases and 6 bases, there was a span of 19 bases. This CDR3 has 15 amino acids. The CDR3 region has the DNA TGTGCCAGCAGTCAACGCGGAGAACTTATGGATACGCAGTATTTT. This encodes CASSQRGELMDTQYF.

The chain joins TRBV19 to TRBJ2-7; a weak D match, TRBD2 (6 bases). CDR1 and CDR2 (germline): LNHDA, SQIVND (reference sequence). This CDR3 contains 15 residues. Trimming pared 6 bases from V and 3 bases from J, leaving 18 bases between. As DNA, the CDR3 is TGTGCCAGTAGGACCCTAGCTGGAGGGGACTACGAGCAGTACTTC. It yields the protein CASRTLAGGDYEQYF.